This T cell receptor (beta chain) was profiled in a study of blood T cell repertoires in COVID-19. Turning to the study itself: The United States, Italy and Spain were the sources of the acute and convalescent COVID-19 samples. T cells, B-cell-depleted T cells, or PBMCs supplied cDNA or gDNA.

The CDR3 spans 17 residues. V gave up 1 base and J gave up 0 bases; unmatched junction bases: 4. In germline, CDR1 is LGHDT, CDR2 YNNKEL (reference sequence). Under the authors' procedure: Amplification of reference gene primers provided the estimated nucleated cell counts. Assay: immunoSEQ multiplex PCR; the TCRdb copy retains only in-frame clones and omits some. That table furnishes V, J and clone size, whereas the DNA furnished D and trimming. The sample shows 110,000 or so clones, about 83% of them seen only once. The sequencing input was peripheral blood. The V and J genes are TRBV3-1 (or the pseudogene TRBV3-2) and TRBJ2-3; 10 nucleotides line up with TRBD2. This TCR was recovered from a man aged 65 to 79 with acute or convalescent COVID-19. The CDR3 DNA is TGTGCCAGCAGCCAAGGGGTAGCGGGGGGTAGCACAGATACGCAGTATTTT. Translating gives CASSQGVAGGSTDTQYF.